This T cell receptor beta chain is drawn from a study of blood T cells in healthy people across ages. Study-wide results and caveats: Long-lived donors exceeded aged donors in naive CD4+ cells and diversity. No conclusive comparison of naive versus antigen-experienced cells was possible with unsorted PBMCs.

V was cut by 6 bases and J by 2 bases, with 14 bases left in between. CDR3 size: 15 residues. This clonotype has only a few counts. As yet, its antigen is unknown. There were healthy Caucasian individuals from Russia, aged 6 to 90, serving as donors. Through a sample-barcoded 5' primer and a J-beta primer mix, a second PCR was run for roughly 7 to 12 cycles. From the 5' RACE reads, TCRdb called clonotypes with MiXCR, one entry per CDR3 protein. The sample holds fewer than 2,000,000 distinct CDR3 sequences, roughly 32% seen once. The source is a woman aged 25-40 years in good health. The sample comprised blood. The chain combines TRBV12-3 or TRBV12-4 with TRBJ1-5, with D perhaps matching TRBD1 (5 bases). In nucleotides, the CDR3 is TGTGCCAGCAGCACTACTTCACAGGGCAATCAGCCCCAGCATTTT. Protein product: CASSTTSQGNQPQHF.